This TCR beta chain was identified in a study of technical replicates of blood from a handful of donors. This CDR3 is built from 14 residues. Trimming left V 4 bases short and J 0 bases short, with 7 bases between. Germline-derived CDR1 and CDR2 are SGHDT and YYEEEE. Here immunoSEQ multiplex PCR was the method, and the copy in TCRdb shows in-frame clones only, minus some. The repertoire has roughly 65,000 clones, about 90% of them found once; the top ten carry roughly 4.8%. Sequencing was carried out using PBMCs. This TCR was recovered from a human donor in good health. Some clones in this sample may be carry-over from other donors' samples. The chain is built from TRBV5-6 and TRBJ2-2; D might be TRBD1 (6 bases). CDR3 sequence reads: CASSPGANTGELFF. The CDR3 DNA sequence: TGTGCCAGCAGCCCAGGGGCGAACACCGGGGAGCTGTTTTTT. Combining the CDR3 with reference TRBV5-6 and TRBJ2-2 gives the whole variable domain DAGVTQSPTHLIKTRGQQVTLRCSPKSGHDTVSWYQQALGQGPQFIFQYYEEEERQRGNFPDRFSGHQFPNYSSELNVNALLLGDSALYLCASSPGANTGELFFGEGSRLTVL.